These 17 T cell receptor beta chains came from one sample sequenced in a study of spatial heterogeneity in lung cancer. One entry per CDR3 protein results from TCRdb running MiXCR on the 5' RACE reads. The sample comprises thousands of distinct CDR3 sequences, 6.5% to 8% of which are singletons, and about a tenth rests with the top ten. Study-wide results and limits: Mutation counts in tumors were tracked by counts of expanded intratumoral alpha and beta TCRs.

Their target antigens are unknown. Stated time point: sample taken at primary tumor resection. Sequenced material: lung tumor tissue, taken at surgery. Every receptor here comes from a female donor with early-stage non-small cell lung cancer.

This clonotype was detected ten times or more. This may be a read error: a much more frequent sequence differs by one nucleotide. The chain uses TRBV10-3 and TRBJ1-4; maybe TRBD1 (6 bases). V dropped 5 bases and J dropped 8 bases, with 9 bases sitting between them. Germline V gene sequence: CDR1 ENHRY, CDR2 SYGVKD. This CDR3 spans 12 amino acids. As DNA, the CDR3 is TGTGCCATCAGTTACAGGGACGAAAAACTGTTTTTT. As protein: CAISYRDEKLFF.

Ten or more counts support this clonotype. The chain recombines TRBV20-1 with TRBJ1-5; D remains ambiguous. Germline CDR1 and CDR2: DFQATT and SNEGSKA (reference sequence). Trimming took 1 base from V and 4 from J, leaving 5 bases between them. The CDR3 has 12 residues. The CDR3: CSARAPNQPQHF. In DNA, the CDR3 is TGCAGTGCTAGAGCGCCGAATCAGCCCCAGCATTTT.

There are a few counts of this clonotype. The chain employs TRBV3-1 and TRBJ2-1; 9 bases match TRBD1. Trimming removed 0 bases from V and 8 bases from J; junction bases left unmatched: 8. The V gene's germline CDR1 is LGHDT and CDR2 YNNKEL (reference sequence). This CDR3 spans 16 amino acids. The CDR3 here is CASSQDQGQGIHEQFF. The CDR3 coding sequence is TGTGCCAGCAGCCAAGATCAGGGACAGGGTATTCATGAGCAGTTCTTC.

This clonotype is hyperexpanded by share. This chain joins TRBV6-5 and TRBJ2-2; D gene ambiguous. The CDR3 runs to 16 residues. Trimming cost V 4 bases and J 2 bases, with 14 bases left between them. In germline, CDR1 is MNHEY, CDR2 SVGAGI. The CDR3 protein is CASSFDKALNTGELFF. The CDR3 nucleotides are TGTGCCAGCAGTTTTGATAAGGCCCTTAACACCGGGGAGCTGTTTTTT.

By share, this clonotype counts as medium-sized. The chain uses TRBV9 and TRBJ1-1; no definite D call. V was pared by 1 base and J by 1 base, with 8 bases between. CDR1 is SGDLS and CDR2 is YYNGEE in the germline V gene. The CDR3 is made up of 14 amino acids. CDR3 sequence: CASSVNSANTEAFF. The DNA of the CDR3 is TGTGCCAGCAGCGTAAATTCGGCGAACACTGAAGCTTTCTTT.

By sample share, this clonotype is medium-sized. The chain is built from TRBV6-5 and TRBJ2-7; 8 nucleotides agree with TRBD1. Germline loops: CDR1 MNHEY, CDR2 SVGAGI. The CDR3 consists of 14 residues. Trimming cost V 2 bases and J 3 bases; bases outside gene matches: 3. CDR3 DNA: TGTGCCAGCAGTTACATGACAGGGGACTACGAGCAGTACTTC. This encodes CASSYMTGDYEQYF.

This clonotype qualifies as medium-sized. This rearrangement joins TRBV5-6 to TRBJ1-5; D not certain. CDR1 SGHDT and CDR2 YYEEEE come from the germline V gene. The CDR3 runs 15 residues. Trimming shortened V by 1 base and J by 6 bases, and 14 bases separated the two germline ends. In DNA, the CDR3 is TGTGCCAGCAGCTTGAGTCATGTGGTGCCTCAGCCCCAGCATTTT. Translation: CASSLSHVVPQPQHF.

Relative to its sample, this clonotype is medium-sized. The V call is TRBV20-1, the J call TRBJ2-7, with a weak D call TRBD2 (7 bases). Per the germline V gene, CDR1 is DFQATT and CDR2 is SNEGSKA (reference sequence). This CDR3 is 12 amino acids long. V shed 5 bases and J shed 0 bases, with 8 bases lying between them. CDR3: CSAAGASYEQYF. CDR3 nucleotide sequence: TGCAGTGCTGCGGGGGCCTCCTACGAGCAGTACTTC.

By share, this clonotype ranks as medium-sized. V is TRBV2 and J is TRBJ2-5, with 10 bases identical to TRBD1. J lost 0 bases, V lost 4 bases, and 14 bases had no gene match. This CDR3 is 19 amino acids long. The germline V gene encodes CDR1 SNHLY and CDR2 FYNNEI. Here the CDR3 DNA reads TGTGCCAGCAGTGGCGGAGAACCCTGGACAGGGGGGGACCAAGAGACCCAGTACTTC. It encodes CASSGGEPWTGGDQETQYF.

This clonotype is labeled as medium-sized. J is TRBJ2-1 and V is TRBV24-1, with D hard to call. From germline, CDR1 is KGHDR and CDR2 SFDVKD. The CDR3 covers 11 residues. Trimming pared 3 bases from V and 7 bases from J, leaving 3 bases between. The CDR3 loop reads CATSDNNEQFF. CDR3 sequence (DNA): TGTGCCACCAGTGATAATAATGAGCAGTTCTTC.

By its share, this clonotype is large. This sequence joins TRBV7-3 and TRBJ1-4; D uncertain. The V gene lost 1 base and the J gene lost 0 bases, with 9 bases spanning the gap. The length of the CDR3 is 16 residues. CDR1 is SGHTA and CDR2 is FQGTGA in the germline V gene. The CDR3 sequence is CASSLRGRATNEKLFF. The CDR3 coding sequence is TGTGCCAGCAGCTTAAGAGGTCGGGCAACTAATGAAAAACTGTTTTTT.

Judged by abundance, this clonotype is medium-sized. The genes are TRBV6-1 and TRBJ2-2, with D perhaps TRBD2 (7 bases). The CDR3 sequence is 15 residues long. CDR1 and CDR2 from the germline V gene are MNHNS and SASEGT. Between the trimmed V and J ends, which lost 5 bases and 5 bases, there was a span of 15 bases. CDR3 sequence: CASSLGGPRTGELFF. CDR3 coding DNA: TGTGCCAGCAGTTTGGGGGGGCCGAGGACCGGGGAGCTGTTTTTT.

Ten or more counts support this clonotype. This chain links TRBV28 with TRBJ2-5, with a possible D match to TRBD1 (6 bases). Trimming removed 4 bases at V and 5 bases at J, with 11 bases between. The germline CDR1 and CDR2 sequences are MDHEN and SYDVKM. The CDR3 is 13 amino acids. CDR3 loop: CASSSGTTETQYF. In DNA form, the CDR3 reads TGTGCCAGCAGTTCCGGGACAACGGAGACCCAGTACTTC.

CDR3 residues: CASGFSVGPRPGKGGNIQYF. In DNA form, the CDR3 reads TGTGCTAGTGGTTTTTCCGTTGGCCCCAGGCCCGGAAAAGGAGGAAACATTCAGTACTTC. The rearrangement joins TRBV12-5 to TRBJ2-4; D might be TRBD2 (5 bases). This CDR3 is built from 20 residues. V lost 3 bases, J lost 6 bases, and 30 bases lay in between. The V gene's germline CDR1 is LGHNT and CDR2 FRNRAP.

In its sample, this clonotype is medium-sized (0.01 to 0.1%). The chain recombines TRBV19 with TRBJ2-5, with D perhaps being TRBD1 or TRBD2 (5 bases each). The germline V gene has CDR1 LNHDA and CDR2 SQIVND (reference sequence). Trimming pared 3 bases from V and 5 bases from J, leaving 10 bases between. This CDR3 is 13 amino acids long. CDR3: CASSIRDLETQYF. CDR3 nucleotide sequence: TGTGCCAGTAGTATCCGGGACCTTGAGACCCAGTACTTC.

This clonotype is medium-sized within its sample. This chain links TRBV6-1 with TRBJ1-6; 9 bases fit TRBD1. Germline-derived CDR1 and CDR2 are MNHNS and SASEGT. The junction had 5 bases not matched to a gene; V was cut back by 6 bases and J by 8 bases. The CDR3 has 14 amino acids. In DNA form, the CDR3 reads TGTGCCAGCAGGCCGACAGGGGGGGATTCACCCCTCCACTTT. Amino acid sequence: CASRPTGGDSPLHF.

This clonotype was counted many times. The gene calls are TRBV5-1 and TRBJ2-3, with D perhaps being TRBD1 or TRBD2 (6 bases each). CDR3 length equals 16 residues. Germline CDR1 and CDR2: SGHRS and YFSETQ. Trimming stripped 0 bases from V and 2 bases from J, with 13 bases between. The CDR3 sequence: CASSLVRGAYTDTQYF. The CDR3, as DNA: TGCGCCAGCAGCTTGGTGAGGGGGGCCTACACAGATACGCAGTATTTT.